This TCR beta chain was obtained from a study of early T cells in non-severe SARS-CoV-2 infection. There are many counts of this clonotype. Its specificity is not known. Individual cDNA molecules each received unique molecular identifiers attached to them. In TCRdb, the 5' RACE reads were re-called with MiXCR into one record per CDR3 protein. The data show around 53,000 distinct CDR3 sequences, approximately 12% seen once. Study-wide results and caveats: Reliance on VDJdb matching favored anti-spike CD8 responses; private and CD4 specificities were missed.

V lost 3 bases, J lost 2 bases, and 14 bases stayed unmatched. This CDR3 is 19 amino acids long. Germline V gives CDR1 MGHRA, CDR2 YSYEKL. The sample was whole blood. This chain uses TRBV4-1 with TRBJ1-5; the match to TRBD1 covers 9 bases. The sequence came from an adult who was a healthcare worker with PCR-confirmed SARS-CoV-2 infection or an uninfected control (not recorded which). CDR3 amino acids: CASSQTASTGGGGNQPQHF. CDR3 DNA: TGCGCCAGCAGCCAGACTGCCTCGACAGGGGGGGGAGGCAATCAGCCCCAGCATTTT.